This T cell receptor beta chain is drawn from a study of cytomegalovirus exposure and HLA in healthy donors (dated by TCRdb to about 2017). A note on the overall study: An earlier analysis of some 600 of the donors reported 276 Gb of sequence data and 95 million to 130 million unique TCR beta sequences obtained from approximately 180 million T cells. A separate validation cohort of roughly 120 different subjects was used in addition to the roughly 640-subject first cohort. Donor age, sex, ethnicity and CMV serostatus were compiled alongside the repertoire data. Among 300 to 500 genotyped donors of the cohort, an average of roughly 230,000 unique TCR beta nucleotide sequences was sequenced per donor, of which about 19% were non-productive. Among the roughly 390 genotyped donors, around 81% belonged to the genetic ancestry cluster associated with self-reported Caucasian donors. Approximately 300 gigabases of sequencing data and around 80 million unique TCR sequences made up an early release that covered approximately 620 HLA-typed donors. The study aimed to test whether signatures of past pathogen exposure could be identified by cataloging public T cell receptors. To decide whether each TCR beta V gene segment behaved as functional or pseudogenic, an earlier analysis of 587 of the donors relied on high-throughput TCR beta sequencing. In a later analysis, previously published TCR beta repertoires from hundreds of donors were re-analyzed and high-resolution HLA genotyping was added so that TCR occurrence patterns could be studied. Rather than using new phenotypic data, the later analysis identified candidate immune exposures from TCR beta sequences and from how often those sequences occurred across donors. To predict cytomegalovirus infection status, the study brought together high-throughput TCR immunosequencing, statistical association of individual TCRs with disease status, and machine learning. HLA typing covered class I and class II loci at four-digit resolution. The number of typed donors differed by locus: about 620-640 for A, B, C, DRB1 and DQB1; 500 to 550 for DQA1; approximately 600 for DPA1; and around 450 for DPB1. All discovery cohort repertoires had been generated using a single sequencing platform. Several DR-DQ haplotypes were treated as single units for association and clustering because of strong linkage in the cohort. In a later genetic analysis, genome-wide SNP genotypes for 398 of the 666 donors were used, and that subset was treated as a discovery cohort. The T cell repertoires of about 700 subjects were profiled by immunosequencing and related to cytomegalovirus serostatus.

Trimming removed 6 bases from V and 12 bases from J, leaving 18 bases between the germline ends. CDR1 and CDR2, looked up from the germline V gene, are SQVTM and ANQGSEA. The CDR3 has 11 amino acids, counting the end cysteine and phenylalanine. The only DNA kept is the CDR3, 33 bases in frame from the first base. General conclusions and limits of the study: Seventeen rarely observed V segments, including chromosome 9 orphons, were excluded from the earlier analysis of about 500 of the donors because counts were too low. CMV serostatus was the only immune exposure information available for the cohort. An earlier analysis of approximately 500 of the donors showed that most TCR beta V segments appeared in productive rearrangements either about 87% or about 30% of the time, which broadly matched IMGT annotations. Roughly uniform sequencing depth across donors was assumed in presence/absence analyses, although this assumption may not hold. Cytomegalovirus status was reported to be diagnosed by the classifier with high specificity and sensitivity in both the original and validation cohorts. Several of the top co-occurrence clusters appeared to be linked to parvovirus B19, influenza, CMV and Epstein-Barr virus, according to a later analysis. Some IMGT-functional V segments, including TRBV6-2 and TRBV6-3, could not be distinguished by the 87-base-pair reads and were therefore excluded. In a later analysis, HLA-associated TCR beta chains were found to be more clonally expanded and to have lower generation probabilities than equally common non-associated chains. Because some donors lacked HLA typing at each locus, the association tests relied only on the typed subset. A later analysis found that TCR association rates varied across HLA loci, with DRB1 alleles showing the most associated TCRs and HLA-C alleles the fewest. The study listed around 160 TCR beta chains as associated with cytomegalovirus. A later genetic analysis reported fewer N-insertions in productive TCRs among donors in an Asian-associated ancestry cluster than the roughly 720-donor mean. In vitro tests confirmed that a few of the cytomegalovirus-associated TCR beta chains recognize cytomegalovirus antigens. According to a later analysis, most CMV-associated TCR beta chains appeared to be HLA-restricted, and the HLA associations seemed to be driven largely by CMV exposure. An association between a missense DCLRE1C variant and V-gene and J-gene trimming of TCR beta chains was found in a later genetic analysis and replicated in an independent cohort. Most TCR sequences were observed very rarely across donors, whereas some public TCRs were present in many individuals. A further reported finding was that TCR beta sequences accurately predicted the HLA-A and HLA-B alleles for most subjects in the first cohort. A cluster of highly shared sequence variants was judged likely to be a technical artifact of the sequencing pipeline. When HLA alleles, especially DR and DQ, strongly co-occurred, attributing TCR associations to individual alleles was difficult. In this cohort, only TCR beta chains were sequenced, and detectable features were limited by the absence of alpha or paired-chain data. The authors suggested that the approach could potentially be generalized to other disease states and immunological phenotypes. Linkage disequilibrium might explain the correlated functional status among segregating V segments, but an unknown experimental factor could not be excluded. At a false discovery rate of 0.05, a later analysis linked around 17,000 TCR beta sequences to specific HLA alleles.

As for this clone: Its antigen specificity is not known. No much larger clonotype is one base removed from it; base qualities were not supplied.

Libraries were made using the immunoSEQ multiplex PCR assay. For the multiplex PCR, a mixture combining 60 forward primers for TCR Vbeta segments and 13 reverse primers for TCR Jbeta segments was used. The CDR3 region of rearranged TCR beta genes was amplified from genomic DNA with a multiplex PCR assay. Amplified TCR beta libraries were sequenced as 87-base-pair reads on the Illumina HiSeq System. The authors' analysis ran thus. In a later analysis, roughly 80 million unique TCR beta chains were counted across the 666 repertoires, and about 9.9 million of these chains were shared by at least two donors. A nearest-neighbor algorithm error-corrected the raw reads and collapsed the reads into unique sequences, merging closely related sequences to remove PCR and sequencing errors. Alignment of CDR3 sequences to IMGT reference sequences was used to assign V, D and J gene segments. For a sequence to be retained, a match of at least six nucleotides was required to both a V gene segment and a J gene segment. A rearrangement counted as productive if the CDR3 had no stop codons and remained in frame with V and J, and every other rearrangement counted as non-productive. Following IMGT convention, CDR3 was defined as the stretch from the second conserved V-encoded cysteine up to the conserved J-encoded phenylalanine. The earlier analysis of 587 of the donors excluded any sequence lacking an unambiguous match to a single V gene segment. An earlier analysis of approximately 590 of the donors called V segments functional above 56.7% productive rearrangements and segregating when the between-donor standard deviation exceeded 5%. To diagnose cytomegalovirus status from the catalog of TCR beta chain sequences, a statistical classification framework was built. A later analysis assigned V and J genes by comparing TCR nucleotide sequences with IMGT/GENE-DB human TR gene sequences. A later analysis assigned CDR3 sequences and most-parsimonious VDJ recombination scenarios with the TCRdist pipeline. In a later analysis, each TCR beta chain was defined by its CDR3 amino acid sequence together with its V-gene family, and reads without a unique V-gene family were excluded. In a later analysis, fewer than 650 highly shared, low-generation-probability nucleotide sequences were removed to address suspected cross-contamination and a sequencing artifact. A later analysis calculated a clonal expansion index for each public chain from normalized within-repertoire ranks of inferred template counts. A later analysis computed generation probabilities with a VDJ recombination model fitted to out-of-frame rearrangements, and checked the results against IGoR. In a later analysis, hypergeometric tests were used to score TCR-TCR, TCR-HLA and TCR-CMV co-occurrence, with a repertoire-size bias correction applied to TCR pairs. False discovery rates were estimated in a later analysis by permuting HLA or CMV assignments 20 times. In a later analysis, co-occurring TCRs were grouped with DBSCAN, and TCRdist sequence similarity was added when clustering was performed within HLA-allele-positive subsets. Repertoires with fewer than 30,000 or more than 120,000 public chains, plus five repertoires with anomalous nucleotide sharing, were excluded from co-occurrence clustering. TCRdb mirrors the immuneACCESS table, restricted to in-frame sequences. Some clones are absent from its copies; in checked studies, under half trace to an unresolved V gene, and the reason for the others is unknown. V and J calls and clone size come straight from that table; D and trimming were deduced from the DNA. This sample lists roughly 130,000 clones; under 80% were detected once. The top ten clones comprise around 4.1% of the sample.

In total, fewer than 750 healthy bone marrow donors made up the cohort. All cohort members were sampled while nominally healthy, although unrecorded immune exposures were likely present. The donor was CMV seropositive and was included in the group of 250 to 350 seropositive cohort members. Each donor provided a peripheral blood sample, and peripheral blood mononuclear cells were used for TCR beta sequencing. Genomic DNA extraction from the blood cell samples was performed with the Qiagen DNeasy Blood Extraction Kit. The receptor chain draws on TRBV29-1 and TRBJ2-7; the D region possibly corresponds to TRBD2 (6 bases align). This clonotype was sampled from a man between 18 and 35 years old in good health and CMV-seropositive. The sequenced sample consisted of PBMCs. The CDR3 region: CSVSGQEGLYF. In nucleotides, the sequence is TGCAGCGTGTCCGGGCAGGAGGGGCTGTACTTC.